Listed here are 26 T cell receptor beta chains from one sample, sequenced in a study of blood T cell repertoires in COVID-19. Libraries were prepared by immunoSEQ multiplex PCR; TCRdb keeps only in-frame clonotypes and omits some of them. This table holds approximately 180,000 clones, about three quarters found once. Sequenced sample: peripheral blood. The receptors were sampled from a woman between 65 and 79 years old with acute or convalescent COVID-19.

The rearrangement uses TRBV5-1 and TRBJ2-5; 7 nucleotides line up with TRBD1. Trimming at V came to 5 bases and at J to 5 bases, leaving 9 bases not matched to a gene. CDR1 and CDR2 (germline): SGHRS, YFSETQ. The CDR3 runs 14 residues. The CDR3 bases are TGCGCCAGCAGATTACAACAGGGGCAGGAGACCCAGTACTTC. It yields the protein CASRLQQGQETQYF.

The chain recombines TRBV7-2 with TRBJ2-3; perhaps TRBD1 as D (7 bases). The germline V and J ends were trimmed by 4 bases and 5 bases, with 13 bases remaining between them. The CDR3 spans 14 residues. Germline values: CDR1 SGHTA, CDR2 FQGNSA. Here the CDR3 reads CASSSSGGRDTQYF. The CDR3 region has the DNA TGTGCCAGCAGCTCCTCAGGGGGGAGAGATACGCAGTATTTT.

The count of this clone is one. This chain connects TRBV7-2 to TRBJ1-6, with D perhaps matching TRBD1 (5 bases). V lost 1 base, J lost 10 bases, and 14 bases lay in between. The germline V gene has CDR1 SGHTA and CDR2 FQGNSA. The CDR3 spans 15 residues. CDR3 sequence reads: CASSLETEVYSPLHF. As DNA, the CDR3 is TGTGCCAGCAGCTTAGAGACAGAGGTGTACTCACCCCTCCACTTT.

This clone has more than one count but fewer than ten. The chain has TRBV7-3 and TRBJ2-3; 14 bases are shared with TRBD2. Per germline, CDR1 SGHTA and CDR2 FQGTGA. The CDR3 consists of 17 residues. The junction had 4 bases not matched to a gene; V was cut back by 0 bases and J by 5 bases. CDR3 bases: TGTGCCAGCAGCTTAACCCCGGGACTAGCGGGGGAAGATACGCAGTATTTT. It is translated as CASSLTPGLAGEDTQYF. Full variable domain (missing parts from reference TRBV7-3 and TRBJ2-3): GAGVSQTPSNKVTEKGKYVELRCDPISGHTALYWYRQSLGQGPEFLIYFQGTGAADDSGLPNDRFFAVRPEGSVSTLKIQRTERGDSAVYLCASSLTPGLAGEDTQYFGPGTRLTVL.

The chain combines TRBV5-6 with TRBJ1-3, with D perhaps TRBD1 (6 bases). Trimming removed 2 bases at V and 0 bases at J, with 12 bases between. Germline V CDR1 and CDR2: SGHDT, YYEEEE. The CDR3 runs to 16 residues. The CDR3 sequence is CASSLYQGNSGNTIYF. For the CDR3, the DNA is TGTGCCAGCAGCTTATATCAGGGGAACTCTGGAAACACCATATATTTT.

This chain joins TRBV28 and TRBJ1-5, with TRBD1 matching over 8 bases. The CDR3 totals 15 residues. V was clipped by 4 bases and J by 5 bases; unmatched bases: 7. Per germline, CDR1 MDHEN and CDR2 SYDVKM. CDR3 coding DNA: TGTGCCAGCAGTTCCCCGGACAGGGTACATCAGCCCCAGCATTTT. Amino acid sequence: CASSSPDRVHQPQHF. Full variable domain (rest looked up from reference TRBV28 and TRBJ1-5): DVKVTQSSRYLVKRTGEKVFLECVQDMDHENMFWYRQDPGLGLRLIYFSYDVKMKEKGDIPEGYSVSREKKERFSLILESASTNQTSMYLCASSSPDRVHQPQHFGDGTRLSIL.

The chain combines TRBV20-1 with TRBJ1-3; D remains ambiguous. Germline loops: CDR1 DFQATT, CDR2 SNEGSKA (reference sequence). The CDR3 runs 11 residues. V lost 4 bases and J lost 7, with 8 bases in between. This CDR3 reads CSATRANTIYF. In DNA form, the CDR3 reads TGCAGTGCTACCAGAGCGAACACCATATATTTT.

This chain links TRBV7-2 with TRBJ1-1; possibly TRBD1 for D (6 bases). With 4 bases removed from V and 0 bases from J, the gap between germline ends came to 15 bases. Per germline, CDR1 SGHTA and CDR2 FQGNSA. This CDR3 spans 16 amino acids. The CDR3 here is CASSSGLTGVNTEAFF. In nucleotides, the CDR3 is TGTGCCAGCAGCTCCGGACTGACAGGTGTGAACACTGAAGCTTTCTTT.

This sequence joins TRBV19 and TRBJ1-5, with 8 positions matching TRBD1. CDR1 and CDR2 from the germline V gene are LNHDA and SQIVND (reference sequence). V dropped 6 bases and J dropped 3; count of bases not matched to a gene: 4. The CDR3 runs to 14 residues. The CDR3 region is CASRSGQDNQPQHF. In DNA, the CDR3 is TGTGCCAGTAGGTCGGGACAGGACAATCAGCCCCAGCATTTT.

The rearrangement uses TRBV24-1 and TRBJ2-5, with D maybe TRBD1 (6 bases). Trimming left V 6 bases short and J 2 bases short, with 6 bases between. Germline lookup yields CDR1 KGHDR and CDR2 SFDVKD. The CDR3 is 12 residues long. The CDR3 is CATSTGQETQYF. CDR3 DNA sequence: TGTGCCACCAGTACAGGGCAAGAGACCCAGTACTTC.

The chain joins TRBV2 to TRBJ2-2; 9 bases fit TRBD1. Germline-derived CDR1 and CDR2 are SNHLY and FYNNEI. The CDR3 covers 18 residues. With 3 bases clipped from V and 5 bases from J, the junction kept 13 bases outside the gene matches. Here the CDR3 DNA reads TGTGCCAGCAGTGACAACCGGGACAGGGCCGGCCGGACCGGGGAGCTGTTTTTT. This encodes CASSDNRDRAGRTGELFF.

This chain connects TRBV2 to TRBJ1-1; 7 bases map to TRBD1. J was trimmed by 0 bases and V by 6 bases; bases with no gene match: 7. Germline loops: CDR1 SNHLY, CDR2 FYNNEI. CDR3 length equals 15 residues. CDR3 sequence (DNA): TGTGCCAGCAGCTTACCAGGACAGGTGAACACTGAAGCTTTCTTT. This sequence encodes CASSLPGQVNTEAFF. The full variable domain, completed using reference TRBV2 and TRBJ1-1, is EPEVTQTPSHQVTQMGQEVILRCVPISNHLYFYWYRQILGQKVEFLVSFYNNEISEKSEIFDDQFSVERPDGSNFTLKIRSTKLEDSAMYFCASSLPGQVNTEAFFGQGTRLTVV.

This clone was observed a few times. The chain couples TRBV5-1 to TRBJ1-3; weak D call: TRBD1 (6 bases). CDR3 length: 14 amino acids. The V gene's germline CDR1 is SGHRS and CDR2 YFSETQ. Trimming removed 2 bases at V and 7 bases at J, with 13 bases between. The CDR3 loop is CASSLGQYGNTIYF. DNA for the CDR3: TGCGCCAGCAGCTTAGGACAGTACGGGAACACCATATATTTT. Combining the CDR3 with reference TRBV5-1 and TRBJ1-3 gives the whole variable domain KAGVTQTPRYLIKTRGQQVTLSCSPISGHRSVSWYQQTPGQGLQFLFEYFSETQRNKGNFPGRFSGRQFSNSRSEMNVSTLELGDSALYLCASSLGQYGNTIYFGEGSWLTVV.

This clone was counted many times. The chain joins TRBV7-2 to TRBJ2-1; 10 bases agree with TRBD2. V shed 1 base, J shed 8 bases, and the junction held 2 bases outside the gene matches. The CDR3 extends over 14 amino acids. Germline V lookup: CDR1 SGHTA, CDR2 FQGNSA. The CDR3 sequence: CASSLGTSGHEQFF. The CDR3 coding sequence is TGTGCCAGCAGCTTAGGGACTAGCGGACATGAGCAGTTCTTC.

The chain combines TRBV11-3 with TRBJ2-5; 10 bases match TRBD1. V lost 5 bases, J lost 5 bases, and 5 bases stayed unmatched. This CDR3 is 14 amino acids long. From germline, CDR1 is SGHNT and CDR2 YENEEA. The CDR3 here is CASSRQGAGETQYF. As DNA, the CDR3 is TGTGCCAGCAGCCGACAGGGGGCAGGGGAGACCCAGTACTTC.

The V call is TRBV6-5, the J call TRBJ1-4; 8 bases map to TRBD1. J was trimmed by 7 bases and V by 9 bases; bases with no gene match: 7. Germline CDR1 reads MNHEY; CDR2 reads SVGAGI. The CDR3 totals 13 residues. CDR3 sequence: CASQGAQREKLFF. CDR3 DNA sequence: TGTGCCAGTCAGGGGGCGCAACGTGAAAAACTGTTTTTT.

The chain's CDR3 is CASSIGHRLAKNIQYF. CDR3 DNA sequence: TGTGCCAGTAGTATCGGACACCGACTAGCCAAAAACATTCAGTACTTC. The V call is TRBV19, the J call TRBJ2-4; tentative D call: TRBD1 (5 bases). The CDR3 has 16 residues. The germline V gene encodes CDR1 LNHDA and CDR2 SQIVND (reference sequence). Deletions cut 3 bases from V and 0 bases from J, with 12 bases between.

The chain employs TRBV2 and TRBJ2-7; a possible D gene is TRBD1 (5 bases). The CDR3 length is 11 residues. From germline, CDR1 is SNHLY and CDR2 FYNNEI. The V end was cut by 8 bases, the J end by 7 bases, with 12 bases between. This CDR3 reads CASGTGWEQYF. The CDR3 DNA sequence: TGTGCCAGCGGAACAGGATGGGAGCAGTACTTC.

This clone was picked up one time. Other DNA sequences in this sample translate to the same CDR3. The chain carries TRBV7-9 and TRBJ1-4, with TRBD1 matching over 9 bases. Per the germline V gene, CDR1 is SEHNR and CDR2 is FQNEAQ (reference sequence). V trimming: 4 bases; J trimming: 8 bases; junction bases outside the gene matches: 5. The CDR3 runs 14 residues. The chain's CDR3 is CASSSGQGREKLFF. DNA for the CDR3: TGTGCCAGCAGCTCGGGACAGGGACGGGAAAAACTGTTTTTT.

The chain carries TRBV6-4 and TRBJ1-5, with D unclear. The CDR3 spans 13 residues. Trimming took off 4 bases at V and 0 bases at J, with 4 bases between the two ends. Germline assignment: CDR1 MRHNA and CDR2 SNTAGT. In DNA form, the CDR3 reads TGTGCCAGCAGTGCAGATAGCAATCAGCCCCAGCATTTT. Amino acid sequence: CASSADSNQPQHF.

The chain joins TRBV4-1 to TRBJ2-3, with unresolved D. The CDR3 contains 15 residues. V gave up 2 bases and J gave up 1 base, with 10 bases separating them. Germline V gene data show CDR1 as MGHRA and CDR2 as YSYEKL. The CDR3: CASSQNLGGTDTQYF. The DNA of the CDR3 is TGCGCCAGCAGCCAAAATCTCGGTGGCACAGATACGCAGTATTTT.

This clone was detected a few times. At the DNA level, this CDR3 is encoded by other sequences in the same sample as well. V and J are TRBV19 and TRBJ1-2; unclear D gene. The V and J ends lost 3 bases and 8 bases respectively, with 13 bases between them. CDR3 length: 13 amino acids. CDR1 and CDR2 (germline): LNHDA, SQIVND (reference sequence). This CDR3 reads CASSIGPVGGYTF. The CDR3 DNA reads TGTGCCAGTAGTATCGGTCCAGTGGGCGGCTACACCTTC.

The V and J genes are TRBV10-2 and TRBJ2-7; D is uncertain. CDR1 WSHSY and CDR2 SAAADI come from the germline V gene. Trimming cost V 6 bases and J 4 bases, with 7 bases left between them. The CDR3 contains 11 residues. The CDR3 DNA follows: TGCGCCAGCAGGAGTTCGTACGAGCAGTACTTC. Translated: CASRSSYEQYF.

The chain couples TRBV3-1 (or the pseudogene TRBV3-2) to TRBJ1-6; perhaps TRBD1 as D (6 bases). Trimming pared 1 base from V and 6 bases from J, leaving 13 bases between. CDR3 length equals 16 residues. The germline V gene has CDR1 LGHDT and CDR2 YNNKEL (reference sequence). The CDR3 DNA is TGTGCCAGCAGCCAAGGGGGGGGCCGAACTAATTCACCCCTCCACTTT. Its protein product is CASSQGGGRTNSPLHF.

This rearrangement joins TRBV25-1 to TRBJ2-2, with D possibly matching TRBD1 (5 bases). Germline assignment: CDR1 MGHDK and CDR2 SYGVNS. This CDR3 spans 17 amino acids. V shed 4 bases and J shed 0 bases, with 15 bases lying between them. The CDR3 sequence is CASSAIRQGTNTGELFF. CDR3 coding DNA: TGTGCCAGCAGTGCCATTAGGCAGGGTACGAACACCGGGGAGCTGTTTTTT.

The gene calls are TRBV6-1 and TRBJ2-5; TRBD2 agrees at 7 bases. The germline V gene has CDR1 MNHNS and CDR2 SASEGT. V shed 2 bases, J shed 7 bases, and the junction held 10 bases outside the gene matches. The CDR3 has 15 amino acids. Here the CDR3 reads CASSESSGTGGTQYF. In DNA form, the CDR3 reads TGTGCCAGCAGTGAATCCTCAGGGACGGGGGGGACCCAGTACTTC.